This T cell receptor (beta chain) was documented in a study of OX40 agonist ivuxolimab in advanced cancers. As for the study in general: Patients were dosed with the agonistic anti-OX40 (CD134) antibody ivuxolimab. Hepatocellular carcinoma, melanoma, renal cell or head and neck cancer occurred in dose-escalation patients.

The CDR3 spans 12 residues. CDR1 SGDLS and CDR2 YYNGEE come from the germline V gene. V was cut by 4 bases and J by 4 bases, with 5 bases left in between. The table came from immunoSEQ multiplex PCR; TCRdb's copy has only in-frame clones and leaves some out. Of roughly 68,000 clones listed, roughly nine tenths are singletons. The rearrangement joins TRBV9 to TRBJ2-2; D gene ambiguous. This TCR came from an adult with an advanced solid tumor such as melanoma, head and neck, liver or kidney cancer. Sequenced here: CD4+ or CD8+ T cells sorted from blood, sampled in a trial of the OX40 agonist ivuxolimab. CDR3 sequence (DNA): TGTGCCAGCAGCACCCTCACCGGGGAGCTGTTTTTT. It is translated as CASSTLTGELFF.